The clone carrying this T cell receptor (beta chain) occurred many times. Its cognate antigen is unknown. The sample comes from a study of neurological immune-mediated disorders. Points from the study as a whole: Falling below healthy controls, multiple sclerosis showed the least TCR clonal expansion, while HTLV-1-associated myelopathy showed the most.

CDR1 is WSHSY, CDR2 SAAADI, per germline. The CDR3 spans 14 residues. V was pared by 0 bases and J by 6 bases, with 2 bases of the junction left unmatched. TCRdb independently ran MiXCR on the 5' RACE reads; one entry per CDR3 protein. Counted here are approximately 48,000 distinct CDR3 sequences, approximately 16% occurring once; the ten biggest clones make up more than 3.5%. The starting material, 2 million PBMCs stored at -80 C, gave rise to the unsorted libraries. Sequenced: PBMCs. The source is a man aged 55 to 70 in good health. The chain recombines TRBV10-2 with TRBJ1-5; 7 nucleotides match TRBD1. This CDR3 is CASSESQGVQPQHF. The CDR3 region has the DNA TGCGCCAGCAGTGAGTCCCAGGGGGTTCAGCCCCAGCATTTT.